This is a list of T cell receptor beta chains from one sample in a study of shared clonotypes between healthy human individuals. Profiling relied on immunoSEQ multiplex PCR, and the TCRdb table lists in-frame clones only, not all of them. This sample carries more than 2,000,000 clones, 90% to 95% of them seen once, and the ten largest clones take more than 0.12%. The specimen was naive CD4+ T cells sorted from blood. These receptors originate from a man younger than 35 in good health. The CDR3 runs from the conserved cysteine through the conserved F or W. The order of the fields is clone size, D gene, CDR3 length, V gene, J gene, CDR3 protein, CDR3 DNA. The D gene is left open where the match is weak. For some rows the clone size is stated as once, few or many, or as a class when expanded; others skip it.

-,-,15,TRBV4-1,TRBJ1-4,CASSRGAGPNEKLFF,TGCGCCAGCTCCCGGGGGGCCGGGCCTAATGAAAAACTGTTTTTT
few,-,13,TRBV19,TRBJ2-7,CASSIGGGYEQYF,TGTGCCAGTAGTATAGGGGGAGGCTACGAGCAGTACTTC
-,-,11,TRBV27,TRBJ2-7,CASSWGNEQYF,TGTGCCAGCAGTTGGGGGAACGAGCAGTACTTC
-,-,17,TRBV21-1,TRBJ2-7,CASSKALDGPSSYEQYF,TGTGCCAGCAGCAAAGCGCTCGACGGGCCTAGCTCCTACGAGCAGTACTTC
-,TRBD2,17,TRBV19,TRBJ2-6,CASSPSRGDSGANVLTF,TGTGCCAGTAGTCCCAGCCGGGGGGACTCTGGGGCCAACGTCCTGACTTTC
-,-,16,TRBV5-1,TRBJ2-3,CASSLGGQGSTDTQYF,TGCGCCAGCAGCTTGGGTGGGCAGGGTTCCACAGATACGCAGTATTTT
-,-,13,TRBV28,TRBJ1-2,CASSSPGRWGYTF,TGTGCCAGCAGTTCGCCTGGGAGGTGGGGCTACACCTTC
-,-,16,TRBV7-9,TRBJ2-5,CASSPRRGERDGTQYF,TGTGCCAGCAGCCCGCGCAGGGGCGAAAGGGATGGGACCCAGTACTTC
-,TRBD1,18,TRBV5-1,TRBJ2-1,CASSPDGTGAGEDNEQFF,TGCGCCAGCAGCCCGGACGGGACAGGGGCCGGAGAAGACAATGAGCAGTTCTTC
-,-,14,TRBV7-3,TRBJ2-3,CASSLGGAADTQYF,TGTGCCAGCAGCTTAGGGGGTGCGGCAGATACGCAGTATTTT
once,-,17,TRBV19,TRBJ2-3,CASSIGQGGGSTDTQYF,TGTGCCAGTAGTATAGGTCAAGGTGGAGGGAGCACAGATACGCAGTATTTT
-,TRBD2,16,TRBV19,TRBJ2-5,CASSIKMGAGGETQYF,TGTGCCAGTAGTATCAAGATGGGAGCCGGGGGGGAGACCCAGTACTTC
-,-,15,TRBV5-4,TRBJ1-1,CASSLIGGASTEAFF,TGTGCCAGCAGCCTAATCGGGGGCGCGAGCACTGAAGCTTTCTTT
-,TRBD1,14,TRBV5-8,TRBJ2-5,CASSLGQGVETQYF,TGTGCCAGCAGCTTGGGACAGGGGGTAGAGACCCAGTACTTC
few,-,14,TRBV5-1,TRBJ1-1,CASSLGVQNTEAFF,TGCGCCAGCAGCTTGGGGGTGCAGAACACTGAAGCTTTCTTT
-,-,13,TRBV6-6,TRBJ2-5,CASSYGGPETQYF,TGTGCCAGCAGTTACGGGGGCCCGGAGACCCAGTACTTC
few,-,14,TRBV10-3,TRBJ1-2,CAISDSDSGYGYTF,TGTGCCATCAGTGACTCGGACAGCGGCTATGGCTACACCTTC
-,TRBD1,15,TRBV19,TRBJ2-5,CASSSQGAGTVTQYF,TGTGCCAGTAGTTCACAGGGGGCGGGGACGGTGACCCAGTACTTC
few,TRBD2,15,TRBV18,TRBJ2-7,CASSPTSGGAYEQYF,TGTGCCAGCTCACCGACTAGCGGGGGGGCGTACGAGCAGTACTTC
-,-,16,TRBV9,TRBJ1-3,CASSSGSAKGGNTIYF,TGTGCCAGCAGCTCCGGGAGTGCTAAGGGCGGAAACACCATATATTTT
-,TRBD1,17,TRBV10-3,TRBJ1-1,CAISEFQGANMNTEAFF,TGTGCCATCAGTGAATTTCAGGGGGCGAACATGAACACTGAAGCTTTCTTT
-,TRBD1,14,TRBV19,TRBJ2-4,CASQGAQAKNIQYF,TGTGCCAGTCAGGGGGCGCAGGCCAAAAACATTCAGTACTTC
-,-,13,TRBV6-1,TRBJ1-2,CASSEPGRFGYTF,TGTGCCAGCAGTGAACCGGGACGATTCGGCTACACCTTC
-,-,15,TRBV7-2,TRBJ1-2,CASSLANLGLIGYTF,TGTGCCAGCAGCTTAGCGAATCTGGGTCTAATTGGCTACACCTTC
-,-,10,TRBV19,TRBJ1-1,CASSGGLTFF,TGTGCCAGTAGTGGGGGGCTGACTTTCTTT
-,-,13,TRBV7-7,TRBJ1-3,CASSLQPGNTIYF,TGTGCTAGCAGCTTGCAACCTGGAAACACCATATATTTT
-,-,16,TRBV25-1,TRBJ2-6,CASSERRGSGANVLTF,TGTGCCAGCAGTGAAAGGAGAGGCTCTGGGGCCAACGTCCTGACTTTC
-,TRBD2,15,TRBV7-3,TRBJ2-3,CASSYQGGGPDTQYF,TGTGCCAGCAGCTACCAGGGCGGGGGGCCAGATACGCAGTATTTT
-,-,16,TRBV6-6,TRBJ1-1,CASSYSKGQGGTEAFF,TGTGCCAGCAGTTACTCGAAAGGACAAGGGGGGACTGAAGCTTTCTTT
once,TRBD2,16,TRBV7-2,TRBJ2-7,CASSLRGLAGGYEQYF,TGTGCCAGCAGCTTGAGGGGACTAGCGGGAGGTTACGAGCAGTACTTC